The 13 T cell receptor beta chains given below trace back to one sample, sequenced in a study of blood T cell repertoires in COVID-19. Assay: immunoSEQ multiplex PCR; the TCRdb copy retains only in-frame clones and omits some. The sample includes roughly 60,000 clones, more than 80% of them seen just once. The sample was peripheral blood. The receptor source for this set is a woman of 80 years or more with active COVID-19.

The V gene is TRBV7-9, the J gene TRBJ1-2; D gene uncertain. V was cut by 1 base and J by 8 bases, with 8 bases left in between. CDR1 SEHNR and CDR2 FQNEAQ come from the germline V gene (reference sequence). There are 12 residues in the CDR3. CDR3 sequence: CASSLGTIGYTF. The CDR3 region has the DNA TGTGCCAGCAGCTTAGGGACTATCGGCTACACCTTC.

The chain is built from TRBV29-1 and TRBJ1-1; 7 nucleotides align to TRBD1. V lost 5 bases and J lost 1; bases outside the gene matches: 4. The CDR3 contains 13 residues. Per the germline V gene, CDR1 is SQVTM and CDR2 is ANQGSEA. CDR3 nucleotides: TGCAGCGTTATGGGACAGCAGAACACTGAAGCTTTCTTT. It codes for CSVMGQQNTEAFF.

This clone has just one count. The V gene is TRBV15, the J gene TRBJ2-5; D is undetermined. The V end was cut by 2 bases, the J end by 2 bases, with 9 bases between. The CDR3 runs 14 residues. Germline CDR1 LNHNV, CDR2 YYDKDF (reference sequence). CDR3 residues: CATSRPTKQETQYF. The CDR3 region has the DNA TGTGCCACCAGCAGACCAACTAAACAAGAGACCCAGTACTTC. Full variable domain (missing parts from reference TRBV15 and TRBJ2-5): DAMVIQNPRYQVTQFGKPVTLSCSQTLNHNVMYWYQQKSSQAPKLLFHYYDKDFNNEADTPDNFQSRRPNTSFCFLDIRSPGLGDTAMYLCATSRPTKQETQYFGPGTRLLVL.

CDR3 bases: TGTGCCAGCAGCTTCGGGACAGGGGTGCAAGAGACCCAGTACTTC. It encodes CASSFGTGVQETQYF. The rearrangement joins TRBV5-4 to TRBJ2-5; 10 bases agree with TRBD1. This CDR3 contains 15 residues. Germline loops: CDR1 SGHNT, CDR2 YYREEE (reference sequence). Trimming removed 2 bases from V and 2 bases from J; junction bases left unmatched: 3.

The rearrangement uses TRBV5-1 and TRBJ2-5; a possible D gene is TRBD1 (5 bases). This CDR3 is 16 amino acids long. The V end was cut by 0 bases, the J end by 2 bases, with 14 bases between. Germline CDR1 and CDR2: SGHRS and YFSETQ. CDR3 protein: CASSLGAGRGQETQYF. The DNA of the CDR3 is TGCGCCAGCAGCTTGGGCGCAGGAAGGGGTCAAGAGACCCAGTACTTC.

V is TRBV4-1 and J is TRBJ1-5; 8 bases fit TRBD1. V lost 4 bases to trimming and J lost 6 bases; unmatched junction nucleotides: 2. There are 13 residues in the CDR3. Germline V gives CDR1 MGHRA, CDR2 YSYEKL. The CDR3: CASSRGQGQPQHF. The CDR3 DNA reads as TGCGCCAGCAGCCGAGGACAGGGTCAGCCCCAGCATTTT.

This chain joins TRBV19 and TRBJ1-2; 12 bases fit TRBD1. Germline CDR1 reads LNHDA; CDR2 reads SQIVND (reference sequence). The CDR3 totals 14 residues. V was clipped by 4 bases and J by 7 bases; unmatched bases: 4. This chain's CDR3 is CASSTRDRGLGYTF. DNA of the CDR3: TGTGCCAGTAGTACACGGGACAGGGGGCTTGGCTACACCTTC.

The rearrangement uses TRBV3-1 (or the pseudogene TRBV3-2) and TRBJ2-3; 8 nucleotides match TRBD2. This CDR3 has 15 amino acids. V was pared by 5 bases and J by 3 bases, with 7 bases of the junction left unmatched. In germline, CDR1 is LGHDT, CDR2 YNNKEL (reference sequence). The CDR3 is CASSNGGARTDTQYF. For the CDR3, the DNA is TGTGCCAGCAGCAACGGGGGGGCCCGTACAGATACGCAGTATTTT.

V and J are TRBV6-1 and TRBJ2-3; possible D gene TRBD2, 6 bases. There are 15 residues in the CDR3. Deletions cut 1 base from V and 1 base from J, with 9 bases between. Germline CDR1 reads MNHNS; CDR2 reads SASEGT. CDR3 amino acids: CASSEVPSGTDTQYF. In DNA, the CDR3 is TGTGCCAGCAGTGAAGTTCCTAGCGGCACAGATACGCAGTATTTT.

The sample holds a few counts of this clone. This chain connects TRBV6-6 to TRBJ2-3; the match to TRBD1 covers 11 bases. This CDR3 contains 14 residues. From germline, CDR1 is MNHNY and CDR2 SVGAGI (reference sequence). V lost 4 bases and J lost 4; bases outside the gene matches: 1. DNA of the CDR3: TGTGCCAGCAGTTTGGGACAGGGGGCAGATACGCAGTATTTT. Encoded protein: CASSLGQGADTQYF.

The J gene is TRBJ1-1, the V gene TRBV5-4; no firm D call. The V end lost 0 bases, the J end lost 0 bases, and 12 bases lay between the germline ends. There are 16 residues in the CDR3. Germline-derived CDR1 and CDR2 are SGHNT and YYREEE (reference sequence). The CDR3 protein is CASSLGSRDLNTEAFF. CDR3 sequence (DNA): TGTGCCAGCAGCTTGGGGTCGAGGGATCTGAACACTGAAGCTTTCTTT.

V and J are TRBV28 and TRBJ1-1; D ambiguous. This CDR3 contains 11 residues. The V end lost 4 bases, the J end lost 4 bases, and 4 bases lay between the germline ends. Germline V gene lookup returns CDR1 MDHEN and CDR2 SYDVKM. Here the CDR3 DNA reads TGTGCCAGCAGTTCAGGCACTGAAGCTTTCTTT. It encodes CASSSGTEAFF.

The rearrangement links TRBV6-5 to TRBJ1-1; 8 bases map to TRBD1. The CDR3 runs 14 residues. CDR1 and CDR2 (germline): MNHEY, SVGAGI. The J segment lost 6 bases and the V segment lost 3 bases, leaving 6 bases of the junction unmatched. The CDR3 bases are TGTGCCAGCAGTTATTTGGACAGGGCGGCTGAAGCTTTCTTT. Residues: CASSYLDRAAEAFF.